A selection of T cell receptor beta chains follows, all from one sample in a study of cytomegalovirus exposure and HLA in healthy donors. Produced via immunoSEQ multiplex PCR; TCRdb's table is partial and in-frame only. In the table there are around 70,000 clones, nearly 95% of which are singletons. The sample was PBMCs. The source of these receptors is a man younger than 35 in good health and CMV-seropositive. The CDR3 runs from the conserved cysteine through the conserved F or W. Fields, in order: J gene, V gene, D gene, clone size, CDR3 DNA, CDR3 protein. The D gene is left open where the match is weak. Not every row has a clone size; where given, it reads once, few, many or a size class.

TRBJ2-1,TRBV28,-,-,TGTGCCAGCAGTTTTAGAGGTGAGCAGTTCTTC,CASSFRGEQFF
TRBJ2-5,TRBV5-1,TRBD2,-,TGCGCCAGCAGCTATGTCGGGCTAGCGGGGCAAGAGACCCAGTACTTC,CASSYVGLAGQETQYF
TRBJ1-2,TRBV28,TRBD1,once,TGTGCCAGTGGAATTCTACCCGGGACAGGGGGCGCGAGGGATGGCTACACCTTC,CASGILPGTGGARDGYTF
TRBJ2-7,TRBV6-4,TRBD1,-,TGTGCCACCCGATTCCAGGGGGCTTACGAGCAGTACTTC,CATRFQGAYEQYF
TRBJ2-2,TRBV12-5,TRBD1,-,TGTGCTAGTGGTTTGGTAGTGACAGGGGACACCGGGGAGCTGTTTTTT,CASGLVVTGDTGELFF
TRBJ2-2,TRBV11-2,TRBD1,-,TGTGCCAGCAGCGCCGGGCGGGCAGGGGGAAGCGGGGAGCTGTTTTTT,CASSAGRAGGSGELFF
TRBJ2-7,TRBV11-3,-,-,TGTGCCAGCGGCCCTCCTCCCGGGACTCTGACCTACGAGCAGTACTTC,CASGPPPGTLTYEQYF
TRBJ2-1,TRBV18,TRBD2,-,TGTGCCAGCTCGCTCAGACTAGCGGGAATAGATAATGAGCAGTTCTTC,CASSLRLAGIDNEQFF
TRBJ2-1,TRBV13,TRBD2,-,TGTGCCAGCAGCTTAGGGACTAGCCCCGTCAATGAGCAGTTCTTC,CASSLGTSPVNEQFF
TRBJ1-5,TRBV28,TRBD1,-,TGTGCCAGCAGACTGGGACAGGGGGAAAAGCCCCAGCATTTT,CASRLGQGEKPQHF
TRBJ1-1,TRBV28,-,-,TGTGCCAGCACCCCAGATTTAGGGGCGGAAAGGACTGAAGCTTTCTTT,CASTPDLGAERTEAFF
TRBJ2-1,TRBV13,-,once,TGTGCCAGCAGCCCAGGGTTAGACTCCTACAATGAGCAGTTCTTC,CASSPGLDSYNEQFF
TRBJ2-1,TRBV9,-,-,TGTGCCAGCAGTGGACTCTGGGGGGGCCCGAACAATGAGCAGTTCTTC,CASSGLWGGPNNEQFF
TRBJ2-1,TRBV7-9,TRBD2,-,TGTGCCAGCAGCTTTAGCGGGAGACGGAGGAATGAGCAGTTCTTC,CASSFSGRRRNEQFF
TRBJ1-1,TRBV10-3,-,-,TGTGCCATCAGTGGACTGACGCATAACACTGAAGCTTTCTTT,CAISGLTHNTEAFF
TRBJ1-5,TRBV27,-,-,TGTGCCAGCATCGCCACAGGGAATCAGCCCCAGCATTTT,CASIATGNQPQHF
TRBJ2-1,TRBV7-9,TRBD1,-,TGTGCCAGCAGCGAAGGGGGCGGGGAGCAGTTCTTC,CASSEGGGEQFF
TRBJ2-3,TRBV28,-,-,TGTGCCAGCAGCATACCTCGAGGGCTTCGGACAGATACGCAGTATTTT,CASSIPRGLRTDTQYF
TRBJ2-7,TRBV18,-,-,TGTGCCAGCTCACCACAGGGGGTTCGTTCCTACGAGCAGTACTTC,CASSPQGVRSYEQYF
TRBJ2-2,TRBV25-1,-,once,TGTGCCAGCAGAGAGTACTACACCGGGGAGCTGTTTTTT,CASREYYTGELFF
TRBJ2-1,TRBV4-1,TRBD2,-,TGCGCCAGCAGCCAACCCACTTTAGCGGGCTTGGTCTACAATGAGCAGTTCTTC,CASSQPTLAGLVYNEQFF
TRBJ2-1,TRBV7-9,TRBD1,-,TGTGCCAGCAGCTTAGCTTCTCCGATGGCCAGGGGGTCCAATGAGCAGTTCTTC,CASSLASPMARGSNEQFF
TRBJ2-1,TRBV9,-,-,TGTGCCAGCAGCGTAGGGGGCGGACCTGTGAATGAGCAGTTCTTC,CASSVGGGPVNEQFF
TRBJ2-1,TRBV6-5,TRBD2,-,TGTGCCAGCAGTTTGGGAAGACTAGCTCAGAGGCATGAGCAGTTCTTC,CASSLGRLAQRHEQFF
TRBJ1-1,TRBV6-1,-,-,TGTGCCAGCAACCACGGCGAGGACACTGAAGCTTTCTTT,CASNHGEDTEAFF
TRBJ2-7,TRBV28,TRBD1,-,TGTGCCAGCAGTTTAAGGGCAGGGGGCCTCAGGTACGAGCAGTACTTC,CASSLRAGGLRYEQYF
TRBJ2-7,TRBV6-6,TRBD2,-,TGTGCCAGCAGTCCGGGACTAGCGGGATCCGAGCAGTACTTC,CASSPGLAGSEQYF
TRBJ2-7,TRBV5-1,TRBD2,-,TGCGCCAGCAGCTTAGGCACTAGCGGGAGCAACGAGCAGTACTTC,CASSLGTSGSNEQYF
TRBJ2-7,TRBV28,-,-,TGTGCCAGCAGTTTAGTGCCAGAAGCCTACGAGCAGTACTTC,CASSLVPEAYEQYF
TRBJ2-7,TRBV4-1,-,-,TGCGCCAGCAGCCAAGATCACCCCAGCAGGGGTCACGAGCAGTACTTC,CASSQDHPSRGHEQYF
TRBJ1-1,TRBV27,-,-,TGTGCCAGCAGTTTATCGTCTTTGGGGGGTCGAGCTTTCTTT,CASSLSSLGGRAFF
TRBJ2-7,TRBV5-1,TRBD2,-,TGCGCCAGCAGCACGGGGACCGGGACTAGCGTTCCCTCAACCTACGAGCAGTACTTC,CASSTGTGTSVPSTYEQYF
TRBJ2-2,TRBV6-1,TRBD1,medium-sized,TGTGCCAGCAGTGACGGGACAGAGGTCGGGGAGCTGTTTTTT,CASSDGTEVGELFF
TRBJ1-2,TRBV21-1,-,-,TGTGCCAGCAGCAAGGGGCCGGGTTCTTTC,CASSKGPGSF
TRBJ2-3,TRBV19,TRBD2,-,TGTGCCAGTAGTACATTAGCGGGGAACACAGATACGCAGTATTTT,CASSTLAGNTDTQYF
TRBJ2-7,TRBV30,-,-,TGTGCCTGGCGGATGGGGGGGGCAAGTATCTACGAGCAGTACTTC,CAWRMGGASIYEQYF
TRBJ2-7,TRBV10-3,TRBD1,-,TGTGCCATCAGTGAGCAGGGGGCCTACGAGCAGTACTTC,CAISEQGAYEQYF